These 28 T cell receptor beta chains originate from one sample sequenced in a study of T cell repertoires in aging, cancer and after chemotherapy. Amplification of TCR beta used genomic DNA extracted from peripheral blood. Multiplex touch-down PCR with TRB-A/B primers amplified rearranged V-D-J TRB sequences. MiXCR, run by TCRdb on the multiplex PCR reads, gives a single entry per CDR3 protein. The table lists around 13,000 distinct CDR3 sequences, less than 30% of them singletons, with roughly a tenth in the top ten. Sequenced input: blood. These receptors were obtained from a human donor with a blood cancer.

This clonotype was counted a few times. This rearrangement joins TRBV18 to TRBJ1-3, with D perhaps matching TRBD1 (6 bases). Germline V lookup: CDR1 KGHSH, CDR2 LQKENI. V was cut by 7 bases and J by 0 bases, with 16 bases left in between. The CDR3 totals 16 residues. CDR3 sequence: CASLYGQLNSGNTIYF. Here the CDR3 DNA reads TGTGCCAGCTTATATGGACAGCTAAACTCTGGAAACACCATATATTTT.

By share, this clonotype counts as medium-sized (0.01 to 0.1%). J is TRBJ1-4 and V is TRBV29-1; D is undetermined. Trimming stripped 4 bases from V and 5 bases from J, with 5 bases between. The length of the CDR3 is 11 residues. Germline lookup yields CDR1 SQVTM and CDR2 ANQGSEA. The CDR3 sequence is CSVVENEKLFF. The CDR3 nucleotides are TGCAGCGTTGTGGAGAATGAAAAACTGTTTTTT.

The V and J genes are TRBV20-1 and TRBJ1-5; unclear D gene. Trimming left V 0 bases short and J 0 bases short, with 12 bases between. The CDR3 runs to 16 residues. Germline CDR1 reads DFQATT; CDR2 reads SNEGSKA (reference sequence). CDR3 nucleotide sequence: TGCAGTGCTAGAGATATGGCAGCTTATAGCAATCAGCCCCAGCATTTT. Amino acids: CSARDMAAYSNQPQHF.

This clonotype is medium-sized by share. The genes are TRBV13 and TRBJ1-3; 8 positions match TRBD1. Germline CDR1 and CDR2: PRHDT and FYEKMQ (reference sequence). The trim removed 5 bases at V and 1 base at J, leaving 4 bases unmatched. The CDR3 spans 15 residues. CDR3 region: CASSARTGSGNTIYF. CDR3 in DNA: TGTGCCAGCAGCGCCCGGACAGGGTCTGGAAACACCATATATTTT.

This clonotype qualifies as medium-sized. The rearrangement joins TRBV19 to TRBJ2-3; possibly TRBD1 for D (6 bases). V lost 3 bases and J 6 bases, leaving 22 bases between the germline ends. The CDR3 is made up of 17 amino acids. Germline CDR1 is LNHDA and CDR2 is SQIVND (reference sequence). The CDR3 DNA reads TGTGCCAGTAGTATTACGTCTGGGGGCTCAAGTGTCGATACGCAGTATTTT. This sequence encodes CASSITSGGSSVDTQYF.

The V call is TRBV5-4, the J call TRBJ2-1, with D unresolved. Deletions cut 1 base from V and 2 bases from J, with 16 bases between. In germline, CDR1 is SGHNT, CDR2 YYREEE (reference sequence). The CDR3 covers 17 residues. The CDR3 nucleotides are TGTGCCAGCAGCTTGCGTTCCCGGCCTCTCCCCTACAATGAGCAGTTCTTC. It specifies CASSLRSRPLPYNEQFF.

This clonotype was seen repeatedly, ten times or more. The chain recombines TRBV18 with TRBJ1-1, with D unclear. Trimming cost V 0 bases and J 8 bases, with 7 bases left between them. CDR3 length: 12 amino acids. Germline V gene data show CDR1 as KGHSH and CDR2 as LQKENI. CDR3 residues: CASSPPMSEAFF. CDR3 nucleotides: TGTGCCAGCTCACCACCCATGTCGGAAGCTTTCTTT.

This clonotype was observed a few times. The chain couples TRBV7-6 to TRBJ1-6, with 8 bases aligning to TRBD1. Per germline, CDR1 SGHVS and CDR2 FNYEAQ. The CDR3 is made up of 15 amino acids. The trim removed 4 bases at V and 5 bases at J, leaving 4 bases unmatched. Written as DNA, the CDR3 is TGTGCCAGCAGCTACACGACAGGGGATAATTCACCCCTCCACTTT. Translated: CASSYTTGDNSPLHF.

This clonotype was seen just once. This may be a read error: a much more frequent sequence differs by one nucleotide. The gene calls are TRBV29-1 and TRBJ2-1; D gene unclear. This CDR3 comprises 15 residues. Trimming took 2 bases from V and 7 from J, leaving 18 bases between them. The germline V gene encodes CDR1 SQVTM and CDR2 ANQGSEA. The CDR3 DNA follows: TGCAGCGTTGAACAGGATAACCTAATATCAAATGAGCAGTTCTTC. Protein sequence: CSVEQDNLISNEQFF.

V is TRBV6-4 and J is TRBJ1-1; D is unresolved. The V gene's germline CDR1 is MRHNA and CDR2 SNTAGT. This CDR3 is built from 14 residues. Trimming left V 0 bases short and J 3 bases short, with 8 bases between. The CDR3 bases are TGTGCCAGCAGTGACTCAGCCGAGGACACTGAAGCTTTCTTT. It codes for CASSDSAEDTEAFF.

The rearrangement joins TRBV6-5 to TRBJ1-1; a weak D match, TRBD1 (6 bases). CDR1 is MNHEY and CDR2 is SVGAGI in the germline V gene. CDR3 length: 12 residues. V lost 10 bases, J lost 5 bases, and 14 bases lay in between. CDR3 nucleotides: TGTGCCATGCAAGGGGGATGGACTGAAGCTTTCTTT. It is translated as CAMQGGWTEAFF.

The CDR3 DNA sequence: TGTGCCAGCATCTACGGCCTAGCGGGAGGAGACAGTTGGTATGAGCAGTTCTTC. It codes for CASIYGLAGGDSWYEQFF. The rearrangement links TRBV6-2 or TRBV6-3 to TRBJ2-1, with 11 bases aligning to TRBD2. V shed 7 bases and J 8 bases; nucleotides not matched to a gene: 19. The length of the CDR3 is 18 residues. Germline V gene sequence: CDR1 MNHEY, CDR2 SVGEGT.

This clonotype has just a few counts. V usage is TRBV12-3 or TRBV12-4 and J usage is TRBJ1-4; TRBD1 matches at 7 bases. V was pared by 4 bases and J by 4 bases, with 6 bases of the junction left unmatched. This CDR3 spans 15 amino acids. The CDR3 sequence: CASSYSTGINEKLFF. The CDR3, as DNA: TGTGCCAGCAGTTACTCGACAGGGATTAATGAAAAACTGTTTTTT.

This clonotype qualifies as medium-sized (0.01 to 0.1%). The chain employs TRBV6-5 and TRBJ2-2, with D unresolved. The CDR3 is made up of 14 amino acids. Trimming took off 0 bases at V and 7 bases at J, with 9 bases between the two ends. The germline gives CDR1 MNHEY, CDR2 SVGAGI. This chain's CDR3 is CASSYSAPVGELFF. CDR3 nucleotides: TGTGCCAGCAGTTACTCAGCGCCGGTCGGGGAGCTGTTTTTT.

This clonotype was found a few times. This sequence joins TRBV20-1 and TRBJ2-1; tentative D call: TRBD1 (5 bases). This CDR3 comprises 16 residues. Germline CDR1 is DFQATT and CDR2 is SNEGSKA (reference sequence). The ends were cut back, 3 bases at V and 4 bases at J, with 19 bases in the middle. DNA for the CDR3: TGCAGTGCTAGGCAACAGGACCCACTATTTTACAATGAGCAGTTCTTC. Translated: CSARQQDPLFYNEQFF.

By sample share, this clonotype is medium-sized. The V gene is TRBV27, the J gene TRBJ2-2; TRBD1 aligns across 10 bases. This CDR3 contains 14 residues. The V gene's germline CDR1 is MNHEY and CDR2 SMNVEV (reference sequence). Losses at the gene ends were 10 bases for V and 7 bases for J; bases not matched to a gene: 9. CDR3 DNA sequence: TGTGCCACCATGTTGACAGGGGGCAGCGGGGAGCTGTTTTTT. As protein: CATMLTGGSGELFF.

In its sample, this clonotype ranks as medium-sized. The chain is built from TRBV6-5 and TRBJ1-1; no reliable D call. V lost 5 bases and J lost 2, with 12 bases in between. This CDR3 region has 14 residues. CDR1 is MNHEY, CDR2 SVGAGI, per germline. The CDR3 nucleotides are TGTGCCAGCAGTGAGAGGACCGTAAACACTGAAGCTTTCTTT. This gives the protein CASSERTVNTEAFF.

The rearrangement joins TRBV20-1 to TRBJ2-3; D ambiguous. Germline V CDR1 and CDR2: DFQATT, SNEGSKA (reference sequence). The V end was cut by 4 bases, the J end by 1 base, with 9 bases between. This CDR3 region has 13 residues. The CDR3 region is CSANGLGTDTQYF. The CDR3, as DNA: TGCAGTGCTAATGGTCTGGGCACAGATACGCAGTATTTT.

V usage is TRBV7-6 and J usage is TRBJ2-3; D is undetermined. V was trimmed by 4 bases and J by 6 bases, leaving 11 bases between them. Germline CDR1 and CDR2: SGHVS and FNYEAQ. This CDR3 has 13 residues. In nucleotides, the CDR3 is TGTGCCAGCAGCTACCTGAGTGGGGATACGCAGTATTTT. Protein: CASSYLSGDTQYF. Full variable domain (rest looked up from reference TRBV7-6 and TRBJ2-3): GAGVSQSPRYKVTKRGQDVALRCDPISGHVSLYWYRQALGQGPEFLTYFNYEAQQDKSGLPNDRFSAERPEGSISTLTIQRTEQRDSAMYRCASSYLSGDTQYFGPGTRLTVL.

This clonotype is categorized as medium-sized. CDR3 loop: CASSYLAGVSYNEQFF. DNA for the CDR3: TGTGCCAGCAGCTATCTAGCGGGAGTCTCCTACAATGAGCAGTTCTTC. This chain uses TRBV5-6 with TRBJ2-1, with 10 bases that match TRBD2. The CDR3 spans 16 residues. Looked up from germline, CDR1 is SGHDT and CDR2 is YYEEEE. V was clipped by 3 bases and J by 0 bases; unmatched bases: 3.

This chain links TRBV6-2 or TRBV6-3 with TRBJ2-1; no definite D call. The CDR3 is 13 amino acids. The germline V gene encodes CDR1 MNHEY and CDR2 SVGEGT. V was shortened by 0 bases and J by 8 bases, with 8 bases between the two germline ends. In nucleotides, the CDR3 is TGTGCCAGCAGTTACTCGAATCAATATGAGCAGTTCTTC. Its translation is CASSYSNQYEQFF.

V and J are TRBV29-1 and TRBJ2-1; weak D call: TRBD2 (7 bases). Between the trimmed V and J ends, which lost 3 bases and 0 bases, there was a span of 9 bases. CDR3 size: 14 residues. Germline values: CDR1 SQVTM, CDR2 ANQGSEA. Here the CDR3 DNA reads TGCAGCGTTGAGGCGGGGGCCTCCTACAATGAGCAGTTCTTC. It encodes CSVEAGASYNEQFF.

This clonotype is classed as medium-sized. The V gene is TRBV5-6, the J gene TRBJ2-1; tentative D call: TRBD1 (6 bases). The CDR3 is 13 residues long. Germline V lookup: CDR1 SGHDT, CDR2 YYEEEE. V was shortened by 1 base and J by 10 bases, with 12 bases between the two germline ends. CDR3 region: CASSLMGAREQFF. The DNA for the CDR3 is TGTGCCAGCAGCTTGATGGGGGCTAGGGAGCAGTTCTTC.

The rearrangement links TRBV6-2 or TRBV6-3 to TRBJ2-1; 10 bases map to TRBD2. CDR3 length: 15 residues. Trimming cost V 5 bases and J 2 bases; bases outside gene matches: 3. Germline V gene data show CDR1 as MNHEY and CDR2 as SVGEGT. The CDR3 DNA is TGTGCCAGCAGTCCTAGCGGGGGACCCTACAATGAGCAGTTCTTC. This sequence encodes CASSPSGGPYNEQFF.

The chain is built from TRBV20-1 and TRBJ2-1, with D uncertain. The V end was cut by 3 bases, the J end by 5 bases, with 8 bases between. Germline lookup yields CDR1 DFQATT and CDR2 SNEGSKA (reference sequence). This CDR3 has 12 residues. The CDR3 bases are TGCAGTGCTAGTCCCGCCAACAATGAGCAGTTCTTC. Translation: CSASPANNEQFF.

By proportion, this clonotype is medium-sized (0.01 to 0.1%). V and J are TRBV5-4 and TRBJ2-3, with D possibly being TRBD2 (5 bases). The CDR3 consists of 13 residues. V gave up 0 bases and J gave up 6 bases, with 8 bases separating them. The germline gives CDR1 SGHNT, CDR2 YYREEE (reference sequence). The CDR3 region has the DNA TGTGCCAGCAGCTTGGGGCAGCGGGATACGCAGTATTTT. It specifies CASSLGQRDTQYF.

This clonotype was detected many times. J is TRBJ2-7 and V is TRBV6-2 or TRBV6-3, with D possibly TRBD1 on 5 matching bases. The ends were cut back, 0 bases at V and 3 bases at J, with 9 bases in the middle. From germline, CDR1 is MNHEY and CDR2 SVGEGT. The CDR3 is 14 residues long. CDR3 sequence reads: CASSYSTDSYEQYF. The CDR3, as DNA: TGTGCCAGCAGTTACTCGACAGACAGCTACGAGCAGTACTTC.

This clonotype was seen only a few times. The chain uses TRBV10-3 and TRBJ2-3, with TRBD2 identical over 8 bases. The ends lost 7 bases at V and 0 bases at J; junction bases unmatched: 3. Germline lookup yields CDR1 ENHRY and CDR2 SYGVKD. CDR3 length: 14 amino acids. The CDR3 nucleotides read TGTGCCATCATGCGGGGGGCCAGCACAGATACGCAGTATTTT. Its protein is CAIMRGASTDTQYF.